This T cell receptor beta chain was profiled in a study of T cells in Graves' hyperthyroidism and ophthalmopathy. The germline V gene encodes CDR1 PRHDT and CDR2 FYEKMQ (reference sequence). V was cut by 5 bases and J by 9 bases, with 22 bases left in between. This CDR3 is 15 amino acids long. Overall study findings and caveats: Stable hyperthyroidism and ophthalmopathy were separated using 13 V-J signatures. Blood shared most expanded thyroid clonotypes above 0.001.

This clonotype was observed many times. Its antigen is undetermined. RNA transcripts served as the template for amplifying TCR beta CDR3 regions. The study used the HTBI primer set for a first-round RT-PCR of the TCR CDR3. TCRdb recomputed calls from the multiplex PCR reads with MiXCR, one row per CDR3 protein. The profile shows some 270,000 distinct CDR3 sequences, about 14% of them singletons. The chain recombines TRBV13 with TRBJ2-5, with D possibly TRBD1 on 5 matching bases. This receptor was identified in a woman in her 30s with Graves' hyperthyroidism that later progressed to Graves' ophthalmopathy. The specimen sequenced was blood. This chain's CDR3 is CASSPTSFRVSAQYF. As DNA, the CDR3 is TGTGCCAGCAGCCCCACATCATTCAGGGTTTCGGCCCAGTACTTC. Based on the CDR3 plus reference TRBV13 and TRBJ2-5, the full variable domain is AAGVIQSPRHLIKEKRETATLKCYPIPRHDTVYWYQQGPGQDPQFLISFYEKMQSDKGSIPDRFSAQQFSDYHSELNMSSLELGDSALYFCASSPTSFRVSAQYFGPGTRLLVL.